One and the same sample provided the 30 T cell receptor beta chains below, sequenced in a study of T-cell memory formation after mild COVID-19. TCRdb reprocessed the 5' RACE reads via MiXCR and lists one record per CDR3 protein. The repertoire holds around 420,000 distinct CDR3 sequences, with 20% to 25% as singletons. Material for sequencing was PBMCs or a T cell subset sorted from them (not recorded which). The source of these receptors is an adult woman who had mild COVID-19 (a few samples of this study predate the infection). Cell type and time point are not known.

This chain joins TRBV20-1 and TRBJ2-1; 8 positions agree with TRBD2. Germline V CDR1 and CDR2: DFQATT, SNEGSKA (reference sequence). This CDR3 has 14 residues. V gave up 5 bases and J gave up 3 bases; unmatched junction bases: 6. This CDR3 is CSAPGTRSYNEQFF. DNA for the CDR3: TGCAGTGCTCCCGGGACTAGGAGCTACAATGAGCAGTTCTTC.

The V call is TRBV12-3 or TRBV12-4, the J call TRBJ2-5; 8 bases line up with TRBD1. This CDR3 region has 15 residues. Trimming took 7 bases from V and 5 from J; bases not matched to a gene: 12. The DNA of the CDR3 is TGTGCCAGCATCCAAGGCAGGGGGCGTGTGGAGACCCAGTACTTC. Its protein product is CASIQGRGRVETQYF.

The chain has TRBV4-1 and TRBJ1-1, with D maybe TRBD1 (5 bases). This CDR3 comprises 15 residues. From germline, CDR1 is MGHRA and CDR2 YSYEKL. V was trimmed by 3 bases and J by 1 base, leaving 12 bases between them. The CDR3, as DNA: TGCGCCAGCAGCCAGTTGACAGTAGGGAACACTGAAGCTTTCTTT. It encodes CASSQLTVGNTEAFF.

The chain links TRBV5-6 to TRBJ2-1, with D unclear. Trimming removed 4 bases at V and 8 bases at J, with 7 bases between. The CDR3 totals 11 residues. Germline CDR1 reads SGHDT; CDR2 reads YYEEEE. As DNA, the CDR3 is TGTGCCAGCAGCCTCACGGATGAGCAGTTCTTC. It codes for CASSLTDEQFF.

The rearrangement links TRBV15 to TRBJ1-2; TRBD1 is a possible D gene (5 bases). The V end lost 1 base, the J end lost 8 bases, and 17 bases lay between the germline ends. Per the germline V gene, CDR1 is LNHNV and CDR2 is YYDKDF (reference sequence). This CDR3 spans 15 amino acids. CDR3 DNA: TGTGCCACCAGCAGAGTAGGGGTAGGAGGGTTAGGCTACACCTTC. Translating it yields CATSRVGVGGLGYTF.

Only a few counts were recorded for this clonotype. V gene TRBV5-1 combines with J gene TRBJ2-2; 9 nucleotides agree with TRBD1. The CDR3 spans 14 residues. The ends lost 5 bases at V and 4 bases at J; junction bases unmatched: 3. Germline V CDR1 and CDR2: SGHRS, YFSETQ. The CDR3 loop reads CASSQGQGTGELFF. CDR3 sequence (DNA): TGCGCCAGCAGTCAGGGACAGGGCACCGGGGAGCTGTTTTTT.

The chain recombines TRBV23-1 with TRBJ2-1, with 8 bases matching TRBD2. TRBV23-1 is noted as an ORF with a role that remains uncertain. The ends lost 0 bases at V and 9 bases at J; junction bases unmatched: 10. The CDR3 has 16 residues. In nucleotides, the CDR3 is TGCGCCAGCAGTCAATCTAGTCAGCGGGAGACGGGTGAGCAGTTCTTC. Translation gives CASSQSSQRETGEQFF.

The chain carries TRBV29-1 and TRBJ1-2; D gene unclear. There are 14 residues in the CDR3. The germline CDR1 and CDR2 sequences are SQVTM and ANQGSEA. Between the trimmed V and J ends, which lost 3 bases and 0 bases, there was a span of 11 bases. The CDR3 region has the DNA TGCAGCGTTGAGACGGGCTTCGCTAACTATGGCTACACCTTC. Protein product: CSVETGFANYGYTF. Complete variable domain (other parts from reference TRBV29-1 and TRBJ1-2): SAVISQKPSRDICQRGTSLTIQCQVDSQVTMMFWYRQQPGQSLTLIATANQGSEATYESGFVIDKFPISRPNLTFSTLTVSNMSPEDSSIYLCSVETGFANYGYTFGSGTRLTVV.

This clonotype was recorded a few times. The rearrangement joins TRBV7-8 to TRBJ2-1; TRBD2 matches 8 bases. Germline V gene lookup returns CDR1 SGHVS and CDR2 FQNEAQ. This CDR3 spans 15 amino acids. Trimming removed 1 base from V and 5 bases from J; junction bases left unmatched: 4. The CDR3 region is CASSLVLLADNEQFF. In DNA form, the CDR3 reads TGTGCCAGCAGCTTAGTATTACTAGCGGACAATGAGCAGTTCTTC. The whole variable domain, remainder taken from reference TRBV7-8 and TRBJ2-1, is GAGVSQSPRYKVAKRGQDVALRCDPISGHVSLFWYQQALGQGPEFLTYFQNEAQLDKSGLPSDRFFAERPEGSVSTLKIQRTQQEDSAVYLCASSLVLLADNEQFFGPGTRLTVL.

CDR3 loop: CASSQQSSYNSPLHF. CDR3 DNA sequence: TGCGCCAGCAGCCAACAGAGCTCCTATAATTCACCCCTCCACTTT. The chain joins TRBV4-1 to TRBJ1-6; the D is unclear. CDR3 size: 15 residues. The germline gives CDR1 MGHRA, CDR2 YSYEKL. V lost 2 bases and J 0 bases, leaving 5 bases between the germline ends.

This clonotype has more than one count but fewer than ten. CDR3 region: CSVGAGVGGYEQYF. The CDR3 nucleotides are TGCAGCGTTGGGGCAGGCGTTGGGGGCTACGAGCAGTACTTC. The rearrangement uses TRBV29-1 and TRBJ2-7; D possibly uses TRBD1 or TRBD2 (5 bases each). Looked up from germline, CDR1 is SQVTM and CDR2 is ANQGSEA. CDR3 size: 14 residues. V lost 4 bases, J lost 3 bases, and 16 bases lay in between.

The chain combines TRBV12-3 or TRBV12-4 with TRBJ1-2, with 10 positions matching TRBD1. The CDR3 contains 17 residues. J lost 6 bases, V lost 4 bases, and 14 bases had no gene match. The CDR3 loop reads CASSYTKRDRGRDGYTF. CDR3 nucleotide sequence: TGTGCCAGCAGTTACACGAAAAGGGACAGGGGTCGAGATGGCTACACCTTC.

The CDR3 DNA reads as TGTGCCAGCCACAGGGGCGGCGGGGCAGATACGCAGTATTTT. It specifies CASHRGGGADTQYF. The rearrangement uses TRBV5-6 and TRBJ2-3; tentative D call: TRBD1 (7 bases). The length of the CDR3 is 14 residues. V was trimmed by 7 bases and J by 4 bases, leaving 16 bases between them. CDR1 is SGHDT and CDR2 is YYEEEE in the germline V gene.

This clonotype was observed a handful of times. The chain is built from TRBV29-1 and TRBJ1-1; the D gene is possibly TRBD1 (5 bases). The germline V and J ends were trimmed by 3 bases and 0 bases, with 11 bases remaining between them. The CDR3 is made up of 14 amino acids. In germline, CDR1 is SQVTM, CDR2 ANQGSEA. This CDR3 is CSVDWGRVNTEAFF. Written as DNA, the CDR3 is TGCAGCGTTGATTGGGGACGGGTGAACACTGAAGCTTTCTTT. Looking up the rest from reference TRBV29-1 and TRBJ1-1 gives the full variable domain: SAVISQKPSRDICQRGTSLTIQCQVDSQVTMMFWYRQQPGQSLTLIATANQGSEATYESGFVIDKFPISRPNLTFSTLTVSNMSPEDSSIYLCSVDWGRVNTEAFFGQGTRLTVV.

The gene calls are TRBV29-1 and TRBJ2-7, with D perhaps TRBD1 or TRBD2 (5 bases each). Germline CDR1 is SQVTM and CDR2 is ANQGSEA. This CDR3 comprises 17 residues. V shed 5 bases and J shed 1 base, with 24 bases lying between them. In DNA form, the CDR3 reads TGCAGCGTTTTGGGGGACCCTCGGCAGAAAAGGTCCTACGAGCAGTACTTC. This sequence encodes CSVLGDPRQKRSYEQYF.

The rearrangement links TRBV5-1 to TRBJ1-1; 10 nucleotides match TRBD1. Germline assignment: CDR1 SGHRS and CDR2 YFSETQ. This CDR3 is built from 18 residues. Trimming took 1 base from V and 4 from J; bases not matched to a gene: 13. The CDR3 is CASSLTPRTGGSRTEAFF. CDR3 nucleotides: TGCGCCAGCAGCTTGACGCCTAGGACAGGGGGAAGTCGCACTGAAGCTTTCTTT.

The J gene is TRBJ1-2, the V gene TRBV27; weak D call: TRBD1 (5 bases). Per the germline V gene, CDR1 is MNHEY and CDR2 is SMNVEV (reference sequence). The V end was cut by 4 bases, the J end by 8 bases, with 14 bases between. The CDR3 length is 13 residues. The CDR3 region has the DNA TGTGCCAGCAGTTATCAAGGGGTTTACGGCTACACCTTC. It is translated as CASSYQGVYGYTF.

This clonotype was detected a few times. This rearrangement joins TRBV6-5 to TRBJ2-3; 9 positions agree with TRBD2. J gave up 4 bases and V 6 bases, and 8 bases lay outside the gene matches. The V gene's germline CDR1 is MNHEY and CDR2 SVGAGI. This CDR3 region has 15 residues. This CDR3 is CASRPSGIFADTQYF. CDR3 in DNA: TGTGCCAGCAGACCTAGCGGGATCTTCGCAGATACGCAGTATTTT.

This clonotype was counted only a few times. This chain connects TRBV6-2 or TRBV6-3 to TRBJ2-6; D may match TRBD1 or TRBD2 (5 bases each). V lost 2 bases to trimming and J lost 6 bases, with 11 bases between them. This CDR3 is built from 15 residues. Germline V gene lookup returns CDR1 MNHEY and CDR2 SVGEGT. Here the CDR3 reads CASSYPGTLANVLTF. CDR3 coding DNA: TGTGCCAGCAGTTACCCCGGGACCCTGGCCAACGTCCTGACTTTC.

This clonotype has just a few counts. J is TRBJ2-3 and V is TRBV5-1; 7 bases match TRBD2. The CDR3 contains 15 residues. Germline values: CDR1 SGHRS, CDR2 YFSETQ. Trimming cost V 4 bases and J 1 base; bases outside gene matches: 6. The CDR3 sequence is CASSVERGGTDTQYF. CDR3 sequence (DNA): TGCGCCAGCAGCGTCGAGCGGGGTGGCACAGATACGCAGTATTTT.

This rearrangement joins TRBV7-9 to TRBJ2-1; TRBD1 matches 7 bases. Germline V gene lookup returns CDR1 SEHNR and CDR2 FQNEAQ (reference sequence). The CDR3 covers 14 residues. V gave up 6 bases and J gave up 5 bases; unmatched junction bases: 7. The CDR3 coding sequence is TGTGCCAGCAGACAGGGGCGTTACCACAATGAGCAGTTCTTC. This gives the protein CASRQGRYHNEQFF.

This chain joins TRBV7-9 and TRBJ2-1; D may be TRBD2 (5 bases). V lost 2 bases, J lost 6 bases, and 20 bases lay in between. Germline loops: CDR1 SEHNR, CDR2 FQNEAQ (reference sequence). The CDR3 is made up of 17 amino acids. DNA for the CDR3: TGTGCCAGCAGCTTAAGGCTAGCCCGAGGAGATTTCAATGAGCAGTTCTTC. This encodes CASSLRLARGDFNEQFF. Using reference TRBV7-9 and TRBJ2-1 for the parts outside the CDR3, the full variable domain is DTGVSQNPRHKITKRGQNVTFRCDPISEHNRLYWYRQTLGQGPEFLTYFQNEAQLEKSRLLSDRFSAERPKGSFSTLEIQRTEQGDSAMYLCASSLRLARGDFNEQFFGPGTRLTVL.

This CDR3 is CATSRGEGDYEQYF. Written as DNA, the CDR3 is TGTGCCACCAGCAGAGGGGAAGGGGACTACGAGCAGTACTTC. This chain joins TRBV15 and TRBJ2-7; a weak D match, TRBD1 (5 bases). The CDR3 is 14 residues long. Trimming cost V 1 base and J 3 bases, with 10 bases left between them. In germline, CDR1 is LNHNV, CDR2 YYDKDF (reference sequence).

This clonotype has only a few counts. V and J are TRBV11-1 and TRBJ1-1; tentatively, D is TRBD1 (5 bases). Germline lookup yields CDR1 SGHAT and CDR2 FQDESV (reference sequence). V was cut by 5 bases and J by 8 bases, with 18 bases left in between. CDR3 length: 14 amino acids. In DNA form, the CDR3 reads TGTGCCAGCAGCCGACGGGACTCTGCTGCCGAAGCTTTCTTT. Encoded protein: CASSRRDSAAEAFF.

The chain combines TRBV6-2 or TRBV6-3 with TRBJ2-7; D remains ambiguous. Trimming shortened V by 2 bases and J by 4 bases, and 12 bases separated the two germline ends. This CDR3 is 14 amino acids long. CDR1 and CDR2 (germline): MNHEY, SVGEGT. For the CDR3, the DNA is TGTGCCAGCAGTTACCCCCCGACATGGTACGAGCAGTACTTC. Translating it yields CASSYPPTWYEQYF.

This clonotype was counted a few times. V is TRBV27 and J is TRBJ2-6, with 10 bases matching TRBD1. V was pared by 4 bases and J by 0 bases, with 6 bases of the junction left unmatched. Germline V gene sequence: CDR1 MNHEY, CDR2 SMNVEV (reference sequence). CDR3 length equals 18 residues. CDR3 nucleotides: TGTGCCAGCAGTTCTCCGGGACAGGGGAACTCTGGGGCCAACGTCCTGACTTTC. The encoded protein is CASSSPGQGNSGANVLTF.

This clonotype is a singleton in its sample. This chain connects TRBV7-3 to TRBJ2-7, with D unresolved. The CDR3 is made up of 14 amino acids. Deletions cut 5 bases from V and 6 bases from J, with 17 bases between. Per germline, CDR1 SGHTA and CDR2 FQGTGA. CDR3 region: CASSAGSATSEQYF. In DNA, the CDR3 is TGTGCCAGCAGCGCCGGCTCGGCCACCTCCGAGCAGTACTTC. The whole variable domain, remainder taken from reference TRBV7-3 and TRBJ2-7, is GAGVSQTPSNKVTEKGKYVELRCDPISGHTALYWYRQSLGQGPEFLIYFQGTGAADDSGLPNDRFFAVRPEGSVSTLKIQRTERGDSAVYLCASSAGSATSEQYFGPGTRLTVT.

This clonotype was observed a handful of times. This chain links TRBV12-3 or TRBV12-4 with TRBJ1-5, with D hard to call. The CDR3 extends over 13 amino acids. V lost 7 bases and J lost 6, with 13 bases in between. The CDR3 loop reads CASTPSYAQPQHF. Written as DNA, the CDR3 is TGTGCCAGCACCCCGAGCTACGCTCAGCCCCAGCATTTT.

This clonotype was recorded a few times. The chain uses TRBV6-1 and TRBJ1-1, with D possibly being TRBD1 (6 bases). The germline V and J ends were trimmed by 1 base and 0 bases, with 12 bases remaining between them. This CDR3 spans 16 amino acids. From germline, CDR1 is MNHNS and CDR2 SASEGT. This chain's CDR3 is CASSEGQGLMNTEAFF. CDR3 DNA sequence: TGTGCCAGCAGTGAAGGTCAGGGGCTCATGAACACTGAAGCTTTCTTT.

This clonotype was counted many times. The rearrangement uses TRBV12-3 or TRBV12-4 and TRBJ2-5, with TRBD2 matching over 9 bases. V gave up 6 bases and J gave up 5 bases; unmatched junction bases: 4. There are 13 residues in the CDR3. The CDR3, as DNA: TGTGCCAGCAGCTTTAGCGGGGGTGAGACCCAGTACTTC. Its protein is CASSFSGGETQYF.